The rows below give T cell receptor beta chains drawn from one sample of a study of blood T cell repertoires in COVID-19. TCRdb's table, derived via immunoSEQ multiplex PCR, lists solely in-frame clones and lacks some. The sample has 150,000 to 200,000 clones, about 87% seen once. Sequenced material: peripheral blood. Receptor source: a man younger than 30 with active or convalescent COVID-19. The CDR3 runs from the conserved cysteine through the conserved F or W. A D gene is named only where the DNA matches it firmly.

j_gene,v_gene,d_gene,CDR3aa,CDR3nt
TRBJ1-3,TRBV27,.,CASSLFQGNTIYF,TGTGCCAGCAGTTTATTTCAAGGAAACACCATATATTTT
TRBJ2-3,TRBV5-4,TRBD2,CASSSPYGGGSTDTQYF,TGTGCCAGCAGCAGTCCCTACGGGGGGGGAAGCACAGATACGCAGTATTTT
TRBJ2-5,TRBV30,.,CAWRPEGTQYF,TGTGCCTGGAGACCCGAGGGGACCCAGTACTTC
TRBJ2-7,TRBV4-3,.,CASSPQKGAYEQYF,TGCGCCAGCAGCCCCCAAAAGGGGGCCTACGAGCAGTACTTC
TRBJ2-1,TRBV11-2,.,CASSPNGGPSYNEQFF,TGTGCCAGCAGCCCTAACGGGGGGCCCTCCTACAATGAGCAGTTCTTC
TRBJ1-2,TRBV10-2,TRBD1,CATLRDSYGYTF,TGCGCCACCTTAAGGGACAGCTATGGCTACACCTTC
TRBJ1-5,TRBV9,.,CASSVGSGGAWPQHF,TGTGCCAGCAGCGTAGGGTCGGGGGGCGCATGGCCCCAGCATTTT
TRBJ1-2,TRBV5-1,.,CASSLLTGEGGYTF,TGCGCCAGCAGCTTGTTGACAGGCGAGGGTGGCTACACCTTC
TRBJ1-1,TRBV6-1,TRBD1,CASSAPFRGPNTEAFF,TGTGCCAGCAGTGCCCCTTTCAGGGGGCCGAACACTGAAGCTTTCTTT
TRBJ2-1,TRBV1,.,CTSRRRGLAVPNEQFF,TGCACCAGCAGACGGAGAGGACTAGCCGTCCCCAATGAGCAGTTCTTC
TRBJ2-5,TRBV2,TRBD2,CASSPGLAAQETQYF,TGTGCCAGCAGCCCGGGACTAGCGGCCCAAGAGACCCAGTACTTC
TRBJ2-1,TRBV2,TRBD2,CASSDSGGSYNEQFF,TGTGCCAGCAGCGATAGCGGGGGTTCCTACAATGAGCAGTTCTTC